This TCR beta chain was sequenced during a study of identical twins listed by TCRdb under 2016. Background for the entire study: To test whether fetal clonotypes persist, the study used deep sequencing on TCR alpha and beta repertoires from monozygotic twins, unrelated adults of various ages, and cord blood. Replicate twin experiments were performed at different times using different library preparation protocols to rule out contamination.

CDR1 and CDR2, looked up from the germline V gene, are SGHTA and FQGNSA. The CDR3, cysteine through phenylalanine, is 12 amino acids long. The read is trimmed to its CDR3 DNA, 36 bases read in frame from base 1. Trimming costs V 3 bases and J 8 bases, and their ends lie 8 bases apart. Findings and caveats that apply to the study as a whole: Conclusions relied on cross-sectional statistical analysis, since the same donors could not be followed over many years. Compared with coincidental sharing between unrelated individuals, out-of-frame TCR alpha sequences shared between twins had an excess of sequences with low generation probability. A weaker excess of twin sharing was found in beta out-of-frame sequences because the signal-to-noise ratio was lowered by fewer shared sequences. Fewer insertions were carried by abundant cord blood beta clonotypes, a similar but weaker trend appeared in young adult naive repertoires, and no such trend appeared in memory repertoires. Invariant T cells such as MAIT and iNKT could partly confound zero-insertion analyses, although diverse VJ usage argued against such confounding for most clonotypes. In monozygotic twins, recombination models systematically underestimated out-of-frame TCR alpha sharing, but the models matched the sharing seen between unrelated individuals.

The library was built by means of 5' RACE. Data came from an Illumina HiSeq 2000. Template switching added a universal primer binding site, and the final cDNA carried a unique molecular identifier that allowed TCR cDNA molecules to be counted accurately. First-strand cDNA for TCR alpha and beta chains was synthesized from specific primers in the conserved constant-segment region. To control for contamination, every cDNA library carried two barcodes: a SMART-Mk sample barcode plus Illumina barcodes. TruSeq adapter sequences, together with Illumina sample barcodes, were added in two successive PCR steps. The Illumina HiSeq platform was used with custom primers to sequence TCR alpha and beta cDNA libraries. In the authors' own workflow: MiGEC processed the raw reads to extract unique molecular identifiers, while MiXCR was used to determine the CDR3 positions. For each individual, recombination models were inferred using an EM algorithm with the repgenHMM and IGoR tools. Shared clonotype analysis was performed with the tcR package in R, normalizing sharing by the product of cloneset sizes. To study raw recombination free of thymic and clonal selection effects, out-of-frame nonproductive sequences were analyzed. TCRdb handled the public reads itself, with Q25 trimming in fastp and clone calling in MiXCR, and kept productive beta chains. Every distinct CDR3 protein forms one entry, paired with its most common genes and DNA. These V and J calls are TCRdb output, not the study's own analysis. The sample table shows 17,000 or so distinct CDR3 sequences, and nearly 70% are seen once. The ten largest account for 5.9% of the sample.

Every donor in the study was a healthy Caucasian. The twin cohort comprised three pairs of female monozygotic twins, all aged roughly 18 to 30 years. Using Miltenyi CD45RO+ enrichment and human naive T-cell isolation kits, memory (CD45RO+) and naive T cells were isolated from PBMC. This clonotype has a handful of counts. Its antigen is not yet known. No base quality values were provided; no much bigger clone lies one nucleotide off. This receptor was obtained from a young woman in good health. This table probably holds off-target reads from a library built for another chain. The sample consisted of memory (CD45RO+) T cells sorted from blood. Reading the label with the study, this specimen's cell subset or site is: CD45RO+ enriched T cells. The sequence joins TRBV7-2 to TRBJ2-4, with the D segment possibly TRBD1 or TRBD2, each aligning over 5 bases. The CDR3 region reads CASSLLGDIQYF. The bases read TGTGCCAGCAGCTTGTTGGGGGACATTCAGTACTTC.